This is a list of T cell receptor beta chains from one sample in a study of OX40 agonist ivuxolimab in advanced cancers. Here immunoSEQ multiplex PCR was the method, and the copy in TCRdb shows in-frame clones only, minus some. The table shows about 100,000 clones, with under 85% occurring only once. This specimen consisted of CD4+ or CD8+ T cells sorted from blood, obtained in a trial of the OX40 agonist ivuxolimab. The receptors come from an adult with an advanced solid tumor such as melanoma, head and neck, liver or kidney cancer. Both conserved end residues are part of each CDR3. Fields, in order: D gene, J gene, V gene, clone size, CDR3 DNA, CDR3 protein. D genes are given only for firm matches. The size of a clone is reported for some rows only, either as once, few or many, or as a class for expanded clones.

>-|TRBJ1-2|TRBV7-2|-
TGTGCCAGCAGCCTTACAGGAATCTATGGCTACACCTTC
CASSLTGIYGYTF
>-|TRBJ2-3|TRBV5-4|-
TGTGCCAGCAGCTCCGGGTTTGGAGATACGCAGTATTTT
CASSSGFGDTQYF
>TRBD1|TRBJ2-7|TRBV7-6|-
TGTGCCAGCAGCTCCAGGACAGGACCGACCAACGAGCAGTACTTC
CASSSRTGPTNEQYF
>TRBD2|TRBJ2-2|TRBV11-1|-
TGTGCCAGCAGCTTTCGCCGGGGGGGCACCGGGGAGCTGTTTTTT
CASSFRRGGTGELFF
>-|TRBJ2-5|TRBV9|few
TGTGCCAGCAGCGGTGCGGCGCAGGAGACCCAGTACTTC
CASSGAAQETQYF
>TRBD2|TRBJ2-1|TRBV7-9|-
TGTGCCAGCAGCTTAGGGTTAGCGGGAGATAAAAGAAATGAGCAGTTCTTC
CASSLGLAGDKRNEQFF
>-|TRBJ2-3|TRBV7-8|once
TGTGCCAGCAGCCTCGGGACCAAACCTAACACAGATACGCAGTATTTT
CASSLGTKPNTDTQYF
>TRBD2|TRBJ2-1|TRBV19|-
TGTGCCAGTAGTATAGAACTAGCGGGGCCGCCGCGCTCCTACAATGAGCAGTTCTTC
CASSIELAGPPRSYNEQFF
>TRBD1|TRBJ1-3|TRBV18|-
TGTGCCAGCTCATCCACAGGGGGAGGAAACACCATATATTTT
CASSSTGGGNTIYF
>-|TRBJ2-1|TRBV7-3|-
TGCGCCAGCAGCGACTCAGGAGCAGTATACAATGAGCAGTTCTTC
CASSDSGAVYNEQFF
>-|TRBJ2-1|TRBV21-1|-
TGTGCCAGCACCCCAAAGGGGGGGACAGCGACCTACAATGAGCAGTTCTTC
CASTPKGGTATYNEQFF
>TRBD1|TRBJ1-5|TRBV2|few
TGTGCCAGCAGTGAAGCTAGGACAGGGAATCAGCCCCAGCATTTT
CASSEARTGNQPQHF
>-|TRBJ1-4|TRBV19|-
TGTGCCAGTAGACTATCCCCAACGTCCTCAACTAATGAAAAACTGTTTTTT
CASRLSPTSSTNEKLFF
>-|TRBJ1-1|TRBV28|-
TGTGCCAGCAGTTTTATGGTGACTGAAGCTTTCTTT
CASSFMVTEAFF
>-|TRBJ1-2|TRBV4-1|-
TGCGCCAGCAGCCAAGATCAGGCAGGGGCACAACGAAGGAGTGGCTACACCTTC
CASSQDQAGAQRRSGYTF
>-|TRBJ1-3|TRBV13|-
TGTGCCAGCAGCTTAGGCCTGATACTCTCTGGAAACACCATATATTTT
CASSLGLILSGNTIYF
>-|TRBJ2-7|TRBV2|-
TGTGCCAGCAGGGCGTGGCAGCACGAGCAGTACTTC
CASRAWQHEQYF
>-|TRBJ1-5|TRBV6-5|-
TGTGCCAGCAGTTACTCCTCTAATCAGCCCCAGCATTTT
CASSYSSNQPQHF